This is a list of T cell receptor beta chains from one sample in a study of cytomegalovirus exposure and HLA in healthy donors. The assay was immunoSEQ multiplex PCR, and TCRdb's table has in-frame clones only and misses some. The repertoire has about 150,000 clones, 70% to 80% of them found once; the top ten carry 2.1%. The material sequenced was PBMCs. The receptor set was obtained from a young man in good health and CMV-seronegative. The CDR3 runs from the conserved cysteine through the conserved F or W.

v_gene: TRBV9; j_gene: TRBJ2-5; CDR3aa: CASSPGTGGVETQYF
v_gene: TRBV28; j_gene: TRBJ1-5; CDR3aa: CASSLLGADVKPQHF
v_gene: TRBV6-1; j_gene: TRBJ2-3; CDR3aa: CASSEASVTSTDTQYF
v_gene: TRBV30; j_gene: TRBJ1-1; CDR3aa: CAWSPGWNTEAFF
v_gene: TRBV6-5; j_gene: TRBJ2-4; CDR3aa: CASSAPGQGKNIQYF
v_gene: TRBV6-1; j_gene: TRBJ1-2; CDR3aa: CASSEDDRVGYGYTF
v_gene: TRBV28; j_gene: TRBJ1-1; CDR3aa: CASSLVTPADTEAFF
v_gene: TRBV29-1; j_gene: TRBJ1-5; CDR3aa: CSGSTGGNQPQNF
v_gene: TRBV7-3; j_gene: TRBJ2-3; CDR3aa: CASSLGRGYDTQYF
v_gene: TRBV2; j_gene: TRBJ1-4; CDR3aa: CASRVQGIVEKLFF
v_gene: TRBV9; j_gene: TRBJ2-2; CDR3aa: CASSPTSGGYTGELFF
v_gene: TRBV19; j_gene: TRBJ1-4; CDR3aa: CASSTQGSTNEKLFF
v_gene: TRBV30; j_gene: TRBJ1-1; CDR3aa: CAWSAGHSLNTEAFF
v_gene: TRBV19; j_gene: TRBJ2-7; CDR3aa: CASSRGQDLGEQYF
v_gene: TRBV9; j_gene: TRBJ1-2; CDR3aa: CASSVGQTNYGYTF
v_gene: TRBV29-1; j_gene: TRBJ1-2; CDR3aa: CSVEDAAYGYTF
v_gene: TRBV7-9; j_gene: TRBJ2-4; CDR3aa: CASSLGGQGSKNIQYF
v_gene: TRBV6-5; j_gene: TRBJ2-1; CDR3aa: CASSYSLRGCEQFF
v_gene: TRBV27; j_gene: TRBJ2-1; CDR3aa: CASGLAGGLNEQFF
v_gene: TRBV28; j_gene: TRBJ1-5; CDR3aa: CASSLQESGLAQPQHF
v_gene: TRBV9; j_gene: TRBJ1-1; CDR3aa: CASSAVVVGSAAGTEAFF
v_gene: TRBV18; j_gene: TRBJ2-5; CDR3aa: CASEGVGQETQYF
v_gene: TRBV6-6; j_gene: TRBJ2-2; CDR3aa: CASSYSSGVTGELFF
v_gene: TRBV10-3; j_gene: TRBJ1-1; CDR3aa: CAITPTGVMNTEAFF
v_gene: TRBV30; j_gene: TRBJ2-1; CDR3aa: CAWMRGLLAGGNNEQFF
v_gene: TRBV10-3; j_gene: TRBJ2-2; CDR3aa: CAISESQTSGGNTGELFF
v_gene: TRBV4-2; j_gene: TRBJ2-7; CDR3aa: CASSQDGGPLYEQYF
v_gene: TRBV6-1; j_gene: TRBJ2-7; CDR3aa: CASSERGSFSYEQYF
v_gene: TRBV25-1; j_gene: TRBJ1-1; CDR3aa: CASSESEAGPLNTEAFF
v_gene: TRBV9; j_gene: TRBJ1-3; CDR3aa: CASSEQGVGGNTIYF
v_gene: TRBV6-1; j_gene: TRBJ2-1; CDR3aa: CASNDRASVNEQFF
v_gene: TRBV7-2; j_gene: TRBJ1-2; CDR3aa: CASSYQGSYGYTF
v_gene: TRBV30; j_gene: TRBJ2-1; CDR3aa: CAWSKRRQGGQFF
v_gene: TRBV30; j_gene: TRBJ2-2; CDR3aa: CAWSILSANTGELFF
v_gene: TRBV9; j_gene: TRBJ2-6; CDR3aa: CASSVERYSGANVLTF
v_gene: TRBV6-1; j_gene: TRBJ2-7; CDR3aa: CASSDRFRVSYEQYF
v_gene: TRBV7-2; j_gene: TRBJ2-7; CDR3aa: CASSLGGLAGTLEQYF
v_gene: TRBV18; j_gene: TRBJ2-2; CDR3aa: CASSRLVGTASGELFF
v_gene: TRBV18; j_gene: TRBJ1-1; CDR3aa: CASSPVTGGMNTEAFF
v_gene: TRBV9; j_gene: TRBJ1-3; CDR3aa: CASSPTGNTGNTIYF
v_gene: TRBV5-6; j_gene: TRBJ2-7; CDR3aa: CASSLGAGPYEQYF
v_gene: TRBV7-8; j_gene: TRBJ2-2; CDR3aa: CASSFSGTNTGELFF
v_gene: TRBV5-4; j_gene: TRBJ2-3; CDR3aa: CASSLQGDYTDTQYF
v_gene: TRBV19; j_gene: TRBJ2-7; CDR3aa: CASSMGQTYEQYF
v_gene: TRBV18; j_gene: TRBJ1-6; CDR3aa: CASSPPGTPGGSPLHF
v_gene: TRBV19; j_gene: TRBJ2-1; CDR3aa: CASSSTRLSSYNEQFF
v_gene: TRBV5-1; j_gene: TRBJ2-3; CDR3aa: CASSWGTSGGLDTQYF
v_gene: TRBV20-1; j_gene: TRBJ1-1; CDR3aa: CSAIRQVEAFF
v_gene: TRBV2; j_gene: TRBJ2-5; CDR3aa: CASKQRGGKETQYF
v_gene: TRBV5-1; j_gene: TRBJ2-1; CDR3aa: CASSLGSGGDEQFF
v_gene: TRBV19; j_gene: TRBJ2-1; CDR3aa: CASSISAGPVNEQFF
v_gene: TRBV28; j_gene: TRBJ1-5; CDR3aa: CASSIIWDRGLDQPQHF
v_gene: TRBV7-2; j_gene: TRBJ1-2; CDR3aa: CASSLTGIYGYTF
v_gene: TRBV5-8; j_gene: TRBJ2-3; CDR3aa: CASRASMGLSTDTQYF